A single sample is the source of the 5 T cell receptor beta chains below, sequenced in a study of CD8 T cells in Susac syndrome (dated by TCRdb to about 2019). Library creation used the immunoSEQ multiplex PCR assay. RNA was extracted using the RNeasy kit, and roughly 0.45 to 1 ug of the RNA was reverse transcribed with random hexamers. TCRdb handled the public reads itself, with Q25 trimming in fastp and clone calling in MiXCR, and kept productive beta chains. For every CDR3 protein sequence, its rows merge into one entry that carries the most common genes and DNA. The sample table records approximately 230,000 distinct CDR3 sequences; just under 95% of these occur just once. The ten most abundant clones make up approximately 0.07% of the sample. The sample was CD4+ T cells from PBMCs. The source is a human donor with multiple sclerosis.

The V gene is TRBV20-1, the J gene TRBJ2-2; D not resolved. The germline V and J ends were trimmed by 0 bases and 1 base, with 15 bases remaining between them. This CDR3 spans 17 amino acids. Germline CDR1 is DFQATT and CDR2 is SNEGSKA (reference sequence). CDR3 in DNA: TGCAGTGCTAGAGATCTTATGTTGGGCCAGAACACCGGGGAGCTGTTTTTT. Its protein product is CSARDLMLGQNTGELFF.

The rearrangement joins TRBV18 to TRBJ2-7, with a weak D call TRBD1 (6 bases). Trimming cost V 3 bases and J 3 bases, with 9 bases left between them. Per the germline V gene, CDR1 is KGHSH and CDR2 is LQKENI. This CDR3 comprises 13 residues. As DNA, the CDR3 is TGTGCCAGCTCACCTGTACAGGGCTACGAGCAGTACGTC. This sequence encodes CASSPVQGYEQYV.

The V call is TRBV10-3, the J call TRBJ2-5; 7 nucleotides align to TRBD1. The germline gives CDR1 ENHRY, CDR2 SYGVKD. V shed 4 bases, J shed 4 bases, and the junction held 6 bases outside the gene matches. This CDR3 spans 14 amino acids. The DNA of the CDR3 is TGTGCCATCAGTGGACAGGGCGGTGGAGAGACCCAGTACTTC. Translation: CAISGQGGGETQYF.

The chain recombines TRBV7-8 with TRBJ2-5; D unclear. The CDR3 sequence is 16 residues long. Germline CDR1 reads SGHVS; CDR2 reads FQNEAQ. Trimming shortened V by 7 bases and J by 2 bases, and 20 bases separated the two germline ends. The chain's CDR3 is CASTRNRVRAQETQYF. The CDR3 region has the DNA TGTGCCAGCACCAGAAATCGGGTCCGGGCGCAAGAGACCCAGTACTTC.

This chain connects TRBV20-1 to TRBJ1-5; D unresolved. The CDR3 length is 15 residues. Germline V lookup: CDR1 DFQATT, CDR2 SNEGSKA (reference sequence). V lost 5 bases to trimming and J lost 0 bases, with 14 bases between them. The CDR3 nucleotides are TGCAGTGCTGATAACCCGGCGGATAGCAATCAGCCCCAGCATTTT. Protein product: CSADNPADSNQPQHF.